Presented here are 28 T cell receptor beta chains from one specimen sequenced in a study of blood T cell repertoires in COVID-19. TCRdb's table, derived via immunoSEQ multiplex PCR, lists solely in-frame clones and lacks some. The data contain about 320,000 clones, around 80% of them seen just once; the ten biggest clones take up around 1.2%. The sequencing sample was made of peripheral blood. These receptors all stem from a woman aged 50 to 60 with acute or convalescent COVID-19.

The chain has TRBV30 and TRBJ2-7; the match to TRBD1 covers 7 bases. The length of the CDR3 is 12 residues. The germline gives CDR1 GTSNPN, CDR2 SVGIG (reference sequence). V was clipped by 5 bases and J by 6 bases; unmatched bases: 7. CDR3 nucleotides: TGTGCCTGGGCCCCCGACAGGGTCGAGCAGTACTTC. This translates into CAWAPDRVEQYF.

The rearrangement links TRBV9 to TRBJ2-3; TRBD1 might be the D (6 bases). The CDR3 contains 15 residues. CDR1 and CDR2 (germline): SGDLS, YYNGEE. V lost 0 bases, J lost 5 bases, and 13 bases lay in between. The chain's CDR3 is CASSVGGLALDTQYF. The CDR3 nucleotides read TGTGCCAGCAGCGTAGGGGGGCTAGCTTTAGATACGCAGTATTTT.

This clone came up once. The CDR3 region is CASSSAGQGTDTQYF. The DNA for the CDR3 is TGTGCCAGCAGCTCGGCGGGACAGGGCACAGATACGCAGTATTTT. The V gene is TRBV7-3, the J gene TRBJ2-3; the match to TRBD1 covers 8 bases. The junction had 4 bases not matched to a gene; V was cut back by 4 bases and J by 1 base. The germline V gene encodes CDR1 SGHTA and CDR2 FQGTGA. The CDR3 runs to 15 residues.

CDR3 residues: CASSSGQALTGAQYF. The CDR3 bases are TGTGCCAGCAGCTCAGGACAGGCCCTCACCGGGGCCCAGTACTTC. This chain uses TRBV5-4 with TRBJ2-5; TRBD1 matches 7 bases. The V and J ends lost 3 bases and 9 bases, in that order; junction bases with no gene match: 14. Germline V CDR1 and CDR2: SGHNT, YYREEE (reference sequence). The CDR3 totals 15 residues.

V is TRBV19 and J is TRBJ1-1; 10 bases match TRBD1. Germline V gene lookup returns CDR1 LNHDA and CDR2 SQIVND (reference sequence). V was clipped by 1 base and J by 3 bases; unmatched bases: 5. The CDR3 covers 16 residues. CDR3 DNA sequence: TGTGCCAGTAGTATAGGTCAGACAGGGGGCTACACTGAAGCTTTCTTT. It translates to CASSIGQTGGYTEAFF.

The chain joins TRBV10-1 to TRBJ2-3; maybe TRBD1 (5 bases). Trimming pared 5 bases from V and 1 base from J, leaving 7 bases between. The CDR3 spans 13 residues. Germline values: CDR1 WNHNN, CDR2 SYGVQD (reference sequence). The CDR3 DNA follows: TGCGCCAGCAGTCCGACAGGCACAGATACGCAGTATTTT. Translated, it gives CASSPTGTDTQYF.

The V call is TRBV6-2 or TRBV6-3, the J call TRBJ1-5; 9 bases map to TRBD1. J lost 5 bases, V lost 3 bases, and 8 bases had no gene match. CDR1 MNHEY and CDR2 SVGEGT come from the germline V gene. The CDR3 has 16 residues. The CDR3 DNA sequence: TGTGCCAGCAGTTATTCCACAGGGGGCAGGGATCAGCCCCAGCATTTT. It specifies CASSYSTGGRDQPQHF.

The chain is built from TRBV25-1 and TRBJ1-3; TRBD1 matches at 8 bases. Germline V gene lookup returns CDR1 MGHDK and CDR2 SYGVNS. The CDR3 has 17 amino acids. J lost 0 bases, V lost 1 base, and 5 bases had no gene match. This CDR3 reads CASSEFATGGSGNTIYF. The CDR3 coding sequence is TGTGCCAGCAGTGAATTCGCAACAGGGGGCTCTGGAAACACCATATATTTT.

This CDR3 is CATRWIRTENTEAFF. CDR3 DNA sequence: TGCGCCACCCGTTGGATCCGGACAGAGAACACTGAAGCTTTCTTT. The V and J genes are TRBV10-2 and TRBJ1-1, with D perhaps TRBD1 (6 bases). The V gene's germline CDR1 is WSHSY and CDR2 SAAADI. This CDR3 has 15 amino acids. V gave up 10 bases and J gave up 1 base, with 19 bases separating them.

This clone was counted ten times or more. J is TRBJ2-5 and V is TRBV4-2; TRBD2 agrees at 9 bases. The CDR3 has 15 amino acids. Germline trimming cut 1 base from V and 2 bases from J; bases unmatched to any gene: 2. Germline V gene data show CDR1 as LGHNA and CDR2 as YNFKEQ. The CDR3 here is CASSQGTSGQETQYF. The CDR3 nucleotides are TGTGCCAGCAGCCAAGGTACTAGCGGGCAAGAGACCCAGTACTTC.

This clone was detected only a few times. The chain carries TRBV7-9 and TRBJ2-3, with a weak D call TRBD1 (5 bases). The ends were cut back, 6 bases at V and 6 bases at J, with 13 bases in the middle. CDR1 SEHNR and CDR2 FQNEAQ come from the germline V gene (reference sequence). The CDR3 consists of 13 residues. CDR3 in DNA: TGTGCCAGCAGAGGGGCGCTCAGTGATACGCAGTATTTT. Amino acids: CASRGALSDTQYF.

This rearrangement joins TRBV10-2 to TRBJ1-2, with D hard to call. V lost 5 bases and J lost 3, with 10 bases in between. The CDR3 totals 13 residues. The germline V gene has CDR1 WSHSY and CDR2 SAAADI. CDR3 region: CASSTGSDYGYTF. In nucleotides, the CDR3 is TGCGCCAGCAGTACGGGGAGTGACTATGGCTACACCTTC.

The chain couples TRBV12-5 to TRBJ1-1; D may be TRBD1 (6 bases). The germline CDR1 and CDR2 sequences are LGHNT and FRNRAP. CDR3 length equals 15 residues. Trimming pared 1 base from V and 1 base from J, leaving 10 bases between. The DNA for the CDR3 is TGTGCTAGTGGTTTGGGGCAGGGGTCGAACACTGAAGCTTTCTTT. Encoded protein: CASGLGQGSNTEAFF.

The V and J genes are TRBV5-4 and TRBJ2-1; TRBD2 matches 11 bases. V trimming: 5 bases; J trimming: 7 bases; junction bases outside the gene matches: 11. Germline assignment: CDR1 SGHNT and CDR2 YYREEE (reference sequence). The CDR3 covers 16 residues. The CDR3 sequence is CASSRKLAGDGNEQFF. Here the CDR3 DNA reads TGTGCCAGCAGTCGAAAACTAGCGGGAGACGGGAATGAGCAGTTCTTC.

The V gene is TRBV7-2, the J gene TRBJ2-1, with a possible D match to TRBD2 (5 bases). CDR3 size: 16 residues. In germline, CDR1 is SGHTA, CDR2 FQGNSA. V was trimmed by 1 base and J by 4 bases, leaving 14 bases between them. This CDR3 reads CASSLVWTQGYNEQFF. CDR3 nucleotides: TGTGCCAGCAGCTTAGTTTGGACTCAAGGGTACAATGAGCAGTTCTTC.

J is TRBJ2-7 and V is TRBV9, with TRBD1 as a possible D gene (6 bases). CDR3 length: 15 residues. V was pared by 4 bases and J by 1 base, with 15 bases between. CDR1 is SGDLS and CDR2 is YYNGEE in the germline V gene. The CDR3 DNA is TGTGCCAGCAGCCCCCGACAGGACCATTCCTACGAGCAGTACTTC. It is translated as CASSPRQDHSYEQYF.

The chain carries TRBV5-1 and TRBJ2-2; 7 bases are a match to TRBD1. The CDR3 has 15 amino acids. The germline CDR1 and CDR2 sequences are SGHRS and YFSETQ. J gave up 1 base and V 4 bases, and 4 bases lay outside the gene matches. The CDR3, as DNA: TGCGCCAGCAGCGTCGACAGGGTGAACACCGGGGAGCTGTTTTTT. Residues: CASSVDRVNTGELFF.

The chain carries TRBV30 and TRBJ2-7; 9 nucleotides match TRBD1. V was clipped by 0 bases and J by 5 bases; unmatched bases: 8. The CDR3 sequence is 15 residues long. From germline, CDR1 is GTSNPN and CDR2 SVGIG (reference sequence). The CDR3 bases are TGTGCCTGGAGTGTACCCACAGGGGGCAACAACGAGCAGTACTTC. It yields the protein CAWSVPTGGNNEQYF.

The chain is built from TRBV24-1 and TRBJ1-2, with D hard to call. V gave up 10 bases and J gave up 3 bases, with 14 bases separating them. The CDR3 spans 13 residues. Germline V gives CDR1 KGHDR, CDR2 SFDVKD. The CDR3 DNA reads TGTGCCACGGTGATAACAGATTACTATGGCTACACCTTC. It codes for CATVITDYYGYTF.

In this sample, this clone turned up a few times. The V and J genes are TRBV19 and TRBJ1-2; 7 bases agree with TRBD1. Trimming removed 5 bases from V and 4 bases from J; junction bases left unmatched: 7. This CDR3 comprises 14 residues. The germline V gene has CDR1 LNHDA and CDR2 SQIVND (reference sequence). The CDR3 here is CASSVRDSLYGYTF. In DNA form, the CDR3 reads TGTGCCAGTAGTGTCCGGGACAGCCTCTATGGCTACACCTTC.

Remarks on this clone: Other DNA variants within this sample encode the same CDR3. This chain uses TRBV9 with TRBJ2-3, with 9 bases lining up with TRBD2. V shed 3 bases, J shed 2 bases, and the junction held 4 bases outside the gene matches. Germline V CDR1 and CDR2: SGDLS, YYNGEE. This CDR3 comprises 15 residues. The CDR3 region is CASSATSGSTDTQYF. DNA of the CDR3: TGTGCCAGCAGCGCGACTAGCGGATCCACAGATACGCAGTATTTT.

CDR3 amino acids: CASSGLTGDTEAFF. In nucleotides, the CDR3 is TGTGCCAGCAGTGGACTCACGGGGGACACTGAAGCTTTCTTT. V and J are TRBV6-4 and TRBJ1-1, with D possibly matching TRBD1 (5 bases). Germline lookup yields CDR1 MRHNA and CDR2 SNTAGT. The CDR3 is made up of 14 amino acids. V lost 4 bases and J 3 bases, leaving 12 bases between the germline ends.

The rearrangement uses TRBV5-8 and TRBJ2-5; D possibly corresponds to TRBD1 (6 bases). The CDR3 totals 14 residues. In germline, CDR1 is SGHTS, CDR2 YDEGEE. The germline V and J ends were trimmed by 4 bases and 4 bases, with 14 bases remaining between them. For the CDR3, the DNA is TGTGCCAGCAGCCCAGGGGACACTAGAGAGACCCAGTACTTC. Amino acids: CASSPGDTRETQYF.

The chain carries TRBV2 and TRBJ2-2, with D tentatively TRBD1 (6 bases). The CDR3 spans 16 residues. From germline, CDR1 is SNHLY and CDR2 FYNNEI. Trimming removed 6 bases at V and 7 bases at J, with 21 bases between. CDR3 sequence reads: CASSRGQLLSIGELFF. The CDR3 DNA reads TGTGCCAGCAGCCGCGGACAGCTCCTTAGCATCGGGGAGCTGTTTTTT.

This clone was observed once. V gene TRBV6-5 combines with J gene TRBJ1-2, with D tentatively TRBD1 (5 bases). V was clipped by 5 bases and J by 5 bases, with 15 bases between them. The CDR3 contains 14 residues. In germline, CDR1 is MNHEY, CDR2 SVGAGI. The CDR3 DNA is TGTGCCAGCAGTCCCCGGGACTTACCGTATGGCTACACCTTC. This sequence encodes CASSPRDLPYGYTF.

V usage is TRBV7-9 and J usage is TRBJ1-2; TRBD1 might be the D (5 bases). Germline assignment: CDR1 SEHNR and CDR2 FQNEAQ (reference sequence). This CDR3 comprises 15 residues. V was trimmed by 5 bases and J by 2 bases, leaving 15 bases between them. CDR3 amino acids: CASSPGPGRNYGYTF. CDR3 nucleotides: TGTGCCAGCAGCCCAGGGCCAGGGAGGAACTATGGCTACACCTTC.

The chain links TRBV12-5 to TRBJ2-3, with D possibly TRBD2 on 7 matching bases. There are 16 residues in the CDR3. Germline CDR1 and CDR2: LGHNT and FRNRAP. V lost 6 bases and J 4 bases, leaving 20 bases between the germline ends. The CDR3 region is CASGVAGAQKADTQYF. The CDR3 bases are TGTGCTAGTGGAGTCGCGGGGGCCCAAAAGGCAGATACGCAGTATTTT.

This clone has only one observation. V and J are TRBV10-3 and TRBJ1-1, with 7 nucleotides matching TRBD1. Trimming removed 2 bases from V and 4 bases from J; junction bases left unmatched: 16. The CDR3 is 18 amino acids. The V gene's germline CDR1 is ENHRY and CDR2 SYGVKD. CDR3 bases: TGTGCCATCAGTGAGCTCCATAAACGACAGGGATGGAGCACTGAAGCTTTCTTT. It yields the protein CAISELHKRQGWSTEAFF.